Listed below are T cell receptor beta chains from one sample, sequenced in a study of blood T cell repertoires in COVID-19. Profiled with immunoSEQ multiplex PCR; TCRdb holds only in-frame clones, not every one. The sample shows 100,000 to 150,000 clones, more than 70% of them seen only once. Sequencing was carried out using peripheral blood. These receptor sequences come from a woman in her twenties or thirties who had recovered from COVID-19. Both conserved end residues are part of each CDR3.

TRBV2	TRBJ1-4	CASRKTGENEKLFF
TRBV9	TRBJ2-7	CASSVTGQTTFYEQYF
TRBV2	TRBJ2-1	CASSVRRGRYNEQFF
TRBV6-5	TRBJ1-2	CASSSPGQGPYGYTF
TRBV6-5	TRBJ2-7	CASRPLAEPSYEQYF
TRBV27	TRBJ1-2	CASSFQGAEGYTF
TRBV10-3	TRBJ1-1	CAISESGRYTEAFF
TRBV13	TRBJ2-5	CASSLSDSGSRGETQYF
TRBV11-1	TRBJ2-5	CASSLAADRSYKETQYF
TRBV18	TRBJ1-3	CASSPPNQVLSGNTIYF
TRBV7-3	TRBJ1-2	CASSLRVRGEGAGYTF
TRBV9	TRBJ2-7	CASSAGGSGRFSEQYF
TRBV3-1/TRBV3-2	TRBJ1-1	CASSRGQGSNTEAFF
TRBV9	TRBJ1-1	CASSSPGEGDPNTEAFF
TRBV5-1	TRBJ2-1	CASSAYRGGTTTNEQFF
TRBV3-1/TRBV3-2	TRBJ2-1	CASSQDTYGNEQFF
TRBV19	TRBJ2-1	CASSMGLPANEQFF
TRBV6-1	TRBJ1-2	CASSESLYGYTF
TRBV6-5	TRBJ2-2	CASSWTANTGELFF
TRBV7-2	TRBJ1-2	CASSHPGSYGYTF
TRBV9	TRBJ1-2	CASSAGQRSGYTF
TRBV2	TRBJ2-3	CASSERGLERPVPDTQYF
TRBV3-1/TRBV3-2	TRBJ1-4	CASSLRQSQNEKLFF
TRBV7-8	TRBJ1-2	CASSLGQGYGYTF
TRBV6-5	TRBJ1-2	CASSVTQGGNYGYTF
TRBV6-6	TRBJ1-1	CASSYSNRDRPFF
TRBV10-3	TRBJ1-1	CAISEGQGAQNTEAFF
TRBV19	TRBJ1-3	CASRTGGISGNTIYF
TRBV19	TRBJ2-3	CASISGRGGSTDTQYF
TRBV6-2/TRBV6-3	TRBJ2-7	CASSNTYEQYF
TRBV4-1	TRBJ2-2	CASRVFQGQYTGELFF
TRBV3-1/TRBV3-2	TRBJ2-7	CASKREKTYEQYF
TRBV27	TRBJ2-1	CASSLSNGYNEQFF
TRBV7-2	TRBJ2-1	CASSLGDRVGSEQFF
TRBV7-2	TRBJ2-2	CASSLPPGQGAGELFF
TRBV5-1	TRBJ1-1	CASSLLVGTANTEAFF
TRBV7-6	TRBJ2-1	CASSLEDRMNYNEQFF
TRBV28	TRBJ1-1	CASTGNTEAFF
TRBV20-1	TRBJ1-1	CSAGDRGAFF
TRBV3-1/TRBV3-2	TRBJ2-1	CASSPPSGMYNEQFF
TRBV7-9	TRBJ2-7	CASSPREAYEQYF
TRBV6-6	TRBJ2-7	CASRLPGQNYEQYF
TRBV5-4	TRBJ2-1	CASSARQAGPYNEQFF
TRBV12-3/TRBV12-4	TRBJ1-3	CASILRFGNTIYF
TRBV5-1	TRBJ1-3	CASSLTGPGNTIYF
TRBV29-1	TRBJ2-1	CSVDSDSKTYNEQFF
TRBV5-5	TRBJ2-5	CASSLTPRGETQYF
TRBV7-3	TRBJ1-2	CASSQNPPGASGGYTF
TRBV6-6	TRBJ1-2	CASSPGTDLYGYTF
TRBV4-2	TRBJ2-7	CASSQVGGSSSYEQYF
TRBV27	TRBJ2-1	CASREQTGPYNEQFF
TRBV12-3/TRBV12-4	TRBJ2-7	CASSSGSSYEQYF
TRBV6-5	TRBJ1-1	CASSLQGLNTEAFF
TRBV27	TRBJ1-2	CASSSSRDRVKDYGYTF
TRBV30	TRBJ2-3	CAWSVSSGGRADTQYF